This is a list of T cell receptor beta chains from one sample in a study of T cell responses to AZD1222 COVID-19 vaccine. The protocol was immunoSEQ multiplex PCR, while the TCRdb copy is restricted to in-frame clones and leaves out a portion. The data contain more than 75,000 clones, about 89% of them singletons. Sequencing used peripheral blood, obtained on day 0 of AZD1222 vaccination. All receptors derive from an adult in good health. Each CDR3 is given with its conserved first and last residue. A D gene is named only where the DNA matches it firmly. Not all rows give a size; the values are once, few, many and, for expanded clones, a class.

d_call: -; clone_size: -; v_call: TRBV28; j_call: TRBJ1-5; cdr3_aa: CASSLGAAYYSNQPQHF; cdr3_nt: TGTGCCAGCAGTTTAGGGGCAGCCTACTATAGCAATCAGCCCCAGCATTTT
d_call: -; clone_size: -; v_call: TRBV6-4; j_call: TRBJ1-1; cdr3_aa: CASSRLSNTEAFF; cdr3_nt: TGTGCCAGCAGCCGACTCTCTAACACTGAAGCTTTCTTT
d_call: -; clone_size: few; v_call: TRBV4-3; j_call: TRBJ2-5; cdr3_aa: CASSQAADETQYF; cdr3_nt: TGCGCCAGCAGCCAAGCGGCGGATGAGACCCAGTACTTC
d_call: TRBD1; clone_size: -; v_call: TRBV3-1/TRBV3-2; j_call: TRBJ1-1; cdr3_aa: CASSWTGGNTEAFF; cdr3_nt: TGTGCCAGCAGCTGGACAGGAGGCAACACTGAAGCTTTCTTT
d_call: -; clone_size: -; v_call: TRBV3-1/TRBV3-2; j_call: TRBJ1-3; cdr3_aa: CASSLQDSGNTIYF; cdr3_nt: TGTGCCAGCAGCCTACAGGACTCTGGAAACACCATATATTTT
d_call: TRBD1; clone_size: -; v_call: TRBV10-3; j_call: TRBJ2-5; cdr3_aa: CAISEQTGGVETQYF; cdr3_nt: TGTGCCATCAGTGAGCAGACAGGGGGCGTAGAGACCCAGTACTTC
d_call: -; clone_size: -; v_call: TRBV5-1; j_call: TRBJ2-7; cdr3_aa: CASSPDPATGREQYF; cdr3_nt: TGCGCCAGCAGCCCGGACCCAGCGACGGGGCGCGAGCAGTACTTC
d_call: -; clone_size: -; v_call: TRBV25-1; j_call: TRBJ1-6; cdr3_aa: CASSEPQGSNSPLHF; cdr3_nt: TGTGCCAGCAGTGAACCACAGGGTAGTAATTCACCCCTCCACTTT
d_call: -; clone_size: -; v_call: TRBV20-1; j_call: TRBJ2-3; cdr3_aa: CSARDRDTQYF; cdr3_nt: TGCAGTGCTAGAGATCGCGATACGCAGTATTTT
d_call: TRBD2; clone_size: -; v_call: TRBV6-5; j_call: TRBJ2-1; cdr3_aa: CASRRTSEAYNEQFF; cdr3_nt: TGTGCCAGCAGGCGCACTAGCGAGGCCTACAATGAGCAGTTCTTC
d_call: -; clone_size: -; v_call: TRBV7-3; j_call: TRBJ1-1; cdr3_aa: CASRRQANTEAFF; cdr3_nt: TGTGCCAGCAGGCGACAGGCGAACACTGAAGCTTTCTTT
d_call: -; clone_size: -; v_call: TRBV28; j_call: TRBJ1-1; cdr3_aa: CASSPWGRPDTEAFF; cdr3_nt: TGTGCCAGCAGTCCCTGGGGGCGGCCGGACACTGAAGCTTTCTTT
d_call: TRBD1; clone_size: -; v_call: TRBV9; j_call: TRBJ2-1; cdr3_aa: CASSARDRVYNEQFF; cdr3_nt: TGTGCCAGCAGCGCCCGGGACAGGGTATACAATGAGCAGTTCTTC
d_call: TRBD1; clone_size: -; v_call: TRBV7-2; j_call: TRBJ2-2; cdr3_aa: CASSPRRGRGTGELFF; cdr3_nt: TGTGCCAGCAGCCCCAGACGTGGCAGGGGGACCGGGGAGCTGTTTTTT
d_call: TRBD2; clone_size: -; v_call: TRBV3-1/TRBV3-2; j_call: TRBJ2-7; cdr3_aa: CASSPRGLSYEQYF; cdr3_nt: TGTGCCAGCAGCCCGCGGGGACTATCCTACGAGCAGTACTTC
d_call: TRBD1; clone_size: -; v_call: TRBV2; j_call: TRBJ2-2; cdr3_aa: CASSKRQGLATGELFF; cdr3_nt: TGTGCCAGCAGCAAGCGACAGGGTCTGGCCACCGGGGAGCTGTTTTTT
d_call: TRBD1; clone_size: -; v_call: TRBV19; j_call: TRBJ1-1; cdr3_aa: CASSILGTGTTEAFF; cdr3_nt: TGTGCCAGTAGTATATTGGGGACAGGGACCACTGAAGCTTTCTTT
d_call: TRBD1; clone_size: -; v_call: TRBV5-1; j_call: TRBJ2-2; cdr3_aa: CASSSGTGMDGELFF; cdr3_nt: TGCGCCAGCAGCTCCGGGACAGGGATGGACGGGGAGCTGTTTTTT
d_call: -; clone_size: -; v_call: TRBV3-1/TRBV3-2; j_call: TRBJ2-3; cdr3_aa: CASSPSGRKDTQYF; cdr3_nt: TGTGCCAGCAGCCCCTCTGGTAGGAAGGATACGCAGTATTTT
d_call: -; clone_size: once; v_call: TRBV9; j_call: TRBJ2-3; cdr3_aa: CASSVAGGAWDTQYF; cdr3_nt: TGTGCCAGCAGCGTAGCTGGAGGGGCATGGGATACGCAGTATTTT
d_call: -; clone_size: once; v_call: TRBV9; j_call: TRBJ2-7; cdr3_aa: CASSVAADSEQYF; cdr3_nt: TGTGCCAGCAGCGTAGCAGCGGACTCCGAGCAGTACTTC
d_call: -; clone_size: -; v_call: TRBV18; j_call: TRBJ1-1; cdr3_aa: CASSPPRQTMNTEAFF; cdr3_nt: TGTGCCAGCTCACCACCGCGACAGACTATGAACACTGAAGCTTTCTTT